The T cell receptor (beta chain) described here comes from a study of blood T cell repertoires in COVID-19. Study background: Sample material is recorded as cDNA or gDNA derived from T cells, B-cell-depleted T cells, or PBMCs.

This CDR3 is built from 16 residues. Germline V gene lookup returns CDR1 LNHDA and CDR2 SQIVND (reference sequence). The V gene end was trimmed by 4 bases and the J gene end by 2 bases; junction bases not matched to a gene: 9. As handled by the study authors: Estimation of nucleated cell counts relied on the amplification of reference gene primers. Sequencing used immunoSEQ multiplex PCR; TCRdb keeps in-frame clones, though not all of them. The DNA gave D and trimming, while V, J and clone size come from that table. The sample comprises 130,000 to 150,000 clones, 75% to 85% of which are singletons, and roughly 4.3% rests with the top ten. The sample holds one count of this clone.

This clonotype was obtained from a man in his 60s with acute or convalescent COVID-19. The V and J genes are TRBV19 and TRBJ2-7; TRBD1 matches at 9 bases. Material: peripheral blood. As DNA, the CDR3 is TGTGCCAGTAGTAGAGACCCCGGACAGGGGCCCTACGAGCAGTACTTC. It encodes CASSRDPGQGPYEQYF.